The 32 T cell receptor beta chains listed next were all sequenced from one sample in a study of CD8 T cells in ankylosing spondylitis (dated by TCRdb to 2015 to 2018). To prepare the library, 5' RACE was applied. Sequenced using an Illumina HiSeq 2500. TCRdb handled the public reads itself, with Q25 trimming in fastp and clone calling in MiXCR, and kept productive beta chains. For every CDR3 protein sequence, its rows merge into one entry that carries the most common genes and DNA. This sample comprises approximately 290,000 distinct CDR3 sequences, around 20% of them detected only once. Roughly 3.6% of the sample lies in the top ten. Sequenced input: blood, either unsorted or a sorted T cell fraction (not recorded which). These TCRs come from a female donor with ankylosing spondylitis or in good health (not recorded which).

This clonotype has more than one count but fewer than ten. This chain uses TRBV7-2 with TRBJ1-1; D might be TRBD1 (6 bases). Germline V lookup: CDR1 SGHTA, CDR2 FQGNSA. The CDR3 runs to 12 residues. V lost 5 bases and J lost 7, with 11 bases in between. As DNA, the CDR3 is TGTGCCAGCAGCGTTGACAGGTATGAAGCTTTCTTT. It encodes CASSVDRYEAFF. Using reference TRBV7-2 and TRBJ1-1 for the parts outside the CDR3, the full variable domain is GAGVSQSPSNKVTEKGKDVELRCDPISGHTALYWYRQSLGQGLEFLIYFQGNSAPDKSGLPSDRFSAERTGGSVSTLTIQRTQQEDSAVYLCASSVDRYEAFFGQGTRLTVV.

This clonotype was found many times. V usage is TRBV5-1 and J usage is TRBJ2-3, with D possibly matching TRBD1 (5 bases). The CDR3 runs to 14 residues. Germline V gene data show CDR1 as SGHRS and CDR2 as YFSETQ. V was clipped by 0 bases and J by 2 bases, with 7 bases between them. CDR3 sequence (DNA): TGCGCCAGCAGCTTGGGACAGATCACAGATACGCAGTATTTT. Amino acid sequence: CASSLGQITDTQYF. Looking up the rest from reference TRBV5-1 and TRBJ2-3 gives the full variable domain: KAGVTQTPRYLIKTRGQQVTLSCSPISGHRSVSWYQQTPGQGLQFLFEYFSETQRNKGNFPGRFSGRQFSNSRSEMNVSTLELGDSALYLCASSLGQITDTQYFGPGTRLTVL.

This chain uses TRBV12-3 or TRBV12-4 with TRBJ2-7; 12 bases map to TRBD1. The CDR3 contains 14 residues. J lost 2 bases, V lost 5 bases, and 1 base had no gene match. The CDR3 DNA reads TGTGCCAGCAGTAGGGACAGGGGGCCCTACGAGCAGTACTTC. This sequence encodes CASSRDRGPYEQYF.

This clonotype appeared a few times. This chain uses TRBV6-5 with TRBJ1-2; D is ambiguous. There are 13 residues in the CDR3. The V end lost 5 bases, the J end lost 7 bases, and 14 bases lay between the germline ends. Germline CDR1 is MNHEY and CDR2 is SVGAGI. Here the CDR3 DNA reads TGTGCCAGCAGTATAGGAGAATCCGGTGGCTACACCTTC. Translated, it gives CASSIGESGGYTF.

There are a few counts of this clonotype. The rearrangement joins TRBV27 to TRBJ2-1; TRBD2 matches at 10 bases. CDR1 MNHEY and CDR2 SMNVEV come from the germline V gene (reference sequence). V lost 8 bases, J lost 9 bases, and 10 bases stayed unmatched. This CDR3 comprises 14 residues. The CDR3, as DNA: TGTGCCAGCTCTCTGGGGACTAGCGTGCGTGAGCAGTTCTTC. Amino acid sequence: CASSLGTSVREQFF.

Ten or more counts support this clonotype. V usage is TRBV29-1 and J usage is TRBJ1-2; 10 bases are a match to TRBD1. This CDR3 is 14 amino acids long. Trimming took 2 bases from V and 7 from J; bases not matched to a gene: 7. Germline V lookup: CDR1 SQVTM, CDR2 ANQGSEA. As DNA, the CDR3 is TGCAGCGTTGAACCGGACAGGGGGACGGGTGGCTACACCTTC. Translation: CSVEPDRGTGGYTF.

This clonotype was counted between two and nine times. This chain joins TRBV29-1 and TRBJ2-4; no clear D. Germline V gene data show CDR1 as SQVTM and CDR2 as ANQGSEA. V shed 4 bases and J shed 6 bases, with 19 bases lying between them. The CDR3 contains 15 residues. CDR3 amino acids: CSVVTRLAARNIQYF. CDR3 coding DNA: TGCAGCGTTGTCACTCGGTTGGCCGCAAGAAACATTCAGTACTTC.

The chain is built from TRBV20-1 and TRBJ1-1; unclear D gene. Germline CDR1 and CDR2: DFQATT and SNEGSKA (reference sequence). The CDR3 contains 12 residues. Trimming shortened V by 7 bases and J by 1 base, and 10 bases separated the two germline ends. The CDR3 sequence: CSGMGGNTEAFF. The CDR3 DNA reads as TGCAGTGGAATGGGCGGGAACACTGAAGCTTTCTTT.

V is TRBV30 and J is TRBJ2-3; 9 nucleotides align to TRBD2. CDR1 GTSNPN and CDR2 SVGIG come from the germline V gene (reference sequence). CDR3 length equals 14 residues. V dropped 3 bases and J dropped 6; count of bases not matched to a gene: 7. The CDR3 DNA is TGTGCCTGGAGAGTAGCGGGAGCAGGGGATACGCAGTATTTT. Residues: CAWRVAGAGDTQYF. The whole variable domain, remainder taken from reference TRBV30 and TRBJ2-3, is SQTIHQWPATLVQPVGSPLSLECTVEGTSNPNLYWYRQAAGRGLQLLFYSVGIGQISSEVPQNLSASRPQDRQFILSSKKLLLSDSGFYLCAWRVAGAGDTQYFGPGTRLTVL.

The chain uses TRBV6-2 or TRBV6-3 and TRBJ1-1, with 8 bases aligning to TRBD1. The CDR3 has 13 amino acids. CDR1 MNHEY and CDR2 SVGEGT come from the germline V gene. Trimming took 6 bases from V and 5 from J; bases not matched to a gene: 5. The CDR3 bases are TGTGCCAGCAGCCGGGACAGGCGGACTGAAGCTTTCTTT. Translated: CASSRDRRTEAFF.

This chain links TRBV5-1 with TRBJ2-1; 10 bases map to TRBD2. The CDR3 has 15 amino acids. The junction had 8 bases not matched to a gene; V was cut back by 2 bases and J by 9 bases. Germline V CDR1 and CDR2: SGHRS, YFSETQ. CDR3 bases: TGCGCCAGCAGCTTAGGTCACCTAGCGGGAGTTGAGCAGTTCTTC. Encoded protein: CASSLGHLAGVEQFF.

This clonotype was picked up many times. The rearrangement links TRBV6-5 to TRBJ2-7, with 8 bases fitting TRBD1. Germline lookup yields CDR1 MNHEY and CDR2 SVGAGI. CDR3 length: 13 amino acids. The J segment lost 6 bases and the V segment lost 6 bases, leaving 7 bases of the junction unmatched. This CDR3 is CASRRMDRAEQYF. The CDR3 DNA is TGTGCCAGCAGGAGAATGGACAGGGCCGAGCAGTACTTC.

CDR3 region: CASSKETGNEKLFF. The CDR3 coding sequence is TGTGCCAGCAGCAAGGAGACAGGGAATGAAAAACTGTTTTTT. The J gene is TRBJ1-4, the V gene TRBV2, with 7 bases that match TRBD1. The CDR3 is made up of 14 amino acids. CDR1 and CDR2 (germline): SNHLY, FYNNEI. V shed 6 bases, J shed 5 bases, and the junction held 6 bases outside the gene matches.

On this clonotype: A much larger clone lies a single base off, so this may be a read error. V gene TRBV28 combines with J gene TRBJ2-7; 7 bases are a match to TRBD1. The V gene end was trimmed by 7 bases and the J gene end by 5 bases; junction bases not matched to a gene: 5. The germline V gene encodes CDR1 MDHEN and CDR2 SYDVKM. The CDR3 runs 12 residues. The CDR3 DNA sequence: TGTGCCAGCAAGGGACAGACCCACGAGCAGTACTTC. This codes for CASKGQTHEQYF.

This sequence joins TRBV4-2 and TRBJ2-1; D gene ambiguous. The CDR3 is 15 residues long. From germline, CDR1 is LGHNA and CDR2 YNFKEQ. The V and J ends lost 0 bases and 0 bases respectively, with 6 bases between them. The CDR3 loop reads CASSQDIGSYNEQFF. The CDR3 nucleotides are TGTGCCAGCAGCCAAGATATAGGCTCCTACAATGAGCAGTTCTTC.

This chain connects TRBV20-1 to TRBJ2-2, with 14 bases that match TRBD2. From germline, CDR1 is DFQATT and CDR2 SNEGSKA (reference sequence). Trimming at V came to 6 bases and at J to 3 bases, leaving 3 bases not matched to a gene. This CDR3 comprises 15 residues. DNA of the CDR3: TGCAGTGCGAGACTAGCGGGAGGGTACACCGGGGAGCTGTTTTTT. Its protein is CSARLAGGYTGELFF.

V gene TRBV18 combines with J gene TRBJ2-7; D is unresolved. Germline values: CDR1 KGHSH, CDR2 LQKENI. V lost 3 bases and J lost 2, with 11 bases in between. The CDR3 extends over 14 amino acids. The CDR3 is CASSPTASPYEQYF. The CDR3 DNA follows: TGTGCCAGCTCACCGACGGCCAGCCCCTACGAGCAGTACTTC.

The chain employs TRBV7-2 and TRBJ2-3; D tentatively fits TRBD1 or TRBD2 (6 bases each). CDR3 length: 16 amino acids. Trimming stripped 1 base from V and 5 bases from J, with 16 bases between. The germline CDR1 and CDR2 sequences are SGHTA and FQGNSA. In DNA form, the CDR3 reads TGTGCCAGCAGCTTAGATCGGAGCGGAGGGGGAGATACGCAGTATTTT. Translating gives CASSLDRSGGGDTQYF.

There are many counts of this clonotype. This chain links TRBV6-2 or TRBV6-3 with TRBJ2-1, with 8 bases matching TRBD2. In germline, CDR1 is MNHEY, CDR2 SVGEGT. This CDR3 has 17 amino acids. Trimming at V came to 6 bases and at J to 2 bases, leaving 12 bases not matched to a gene. The CDR3 is CASSPLLAGLAYNEQFF. The CDR3, as DNA: TGTGCCAGCAGCCCTCTCCTAGCGGGTCTCGCCTACAATGAGCAGTTCTTC.

This clonotype has just a few counts. The chain has TRBV6-1 and TRBJ2-1; unclear D gene. Per the germline V gene, CDR1 is MNHNS and CDR2 is SASEGT. V was cut by 8 bases and J by 4 bases, with 24 bases left in between. This CDR3 contains 17 residues. The CDR3 coding sequence is TGTGCCAGCCACCCCAACGTAGGAGTGAGCCCGTACAATGAGCAGTTCTTC. Protein: CASHPNVGVSPYNEQFF.

This clonotype was counted at least ten times. J is TRBJ2-5 and V is TRBV4-2; TRBD1 is a possible D gene (6 bases). The CDR3 has 15 residues. Germline V gene sequence: CDR1 LGHNA, CDR2 YNFKEQ. Trimming left V 0 bases short and J 5 bases short, with 13 bases between. Here the CDR3 reads CASSQEERGWETQYF. The CDR3 DNA sequence: TGTGCCAGCAGCCAAGAGGAAAGGGGGTGGGAGACCCAGTACTTC.

V gene TRBV20-1 combines with J gene TRBJ1-1; 7 bases map to TRBD1. The germline V gene encodes CDR1 DFQATT and CDR2 SNEGSKA (reference sequence). J was trimmed by 3 bases and V by 8 bases; bases with no gene match: 3. The CDR3 has 11 amino acids. The CDR3 reads CSTDRDTEAFF. CDR3 bases: TGCAGTACTGACAGGGACACTGAAGCTTTCTTT.

J is TRBJ1-6 and V is TRBV12-3 or TRBV12-4, with D possibly being TRBD1 (6 bases). The V and J ends lost 8 bases and 5 bases respectively, with 13 bases between them. This CDR3 contains 14 residues. CDR3: CASRGTSDNSPLHF. CDR3 nucleotides: TGTGCCAGCCGGGGGACATCGGATAATTCACCCCTCCACTTT.

This clonotype was seen many times. The rearrangement uses TRBV29-1 and TRBJ1-5; D gene ambiguous. The CDR3 totals 12 residues. Per germline, CDR1 SQVTM and CDR2 ANQGSEA. V was trimmed by 4 bases and J by 5 bases, leaving 9 bases between them. The CDR3 loop reads CSVGDGDQPQHF. In nucleotides, the CDR3 is TGCAGCGTTGGGGATGGCGATCAGCCCCAGCATTTT.

The chain couples TRBV18 to TRBJ2-1; possible D gene TRBD1, 5 bases. The germline gives CDR1 KGHSH, CDR2 LQKENI. Trimming pared 6 bases from V and 0 bases from J, leaving 12 bases between. The CDR3 loop spans 15 amino acids. The CDR3 spells CASSPRDSSYNEQFF. CDR3 coding DNA: TGTGCCAGCTCGCCCAGGGATAGCTCCTACAATGAGCAGTTCTTC.

In its sample, this clonotype was seen many times. V is TRBV20-1 and J is TRBJ2-1, with TRBD2 matching 13 bases. Germline trimming cut 6 bases from V and 8 bases from J; bases unmatched to any gene: 7. CDR1 and CDR2 (germline): DFQATT, SNEGSKA (reference sequence). The CDR3 extends over 14 amino acids. CDR3 amino acids: CSAALAGGLDEQFF. The CDR3, as DNA: TGCAGTGCCGCACTAGCGGGAGGGCTAGATGAGCAGTTCTTC.

The genes are TRBV10-3 and TRBJ1-6, with 7 bases fitting TRBD1. The CDR3 has 15 residues. Losses at the gene ends were 3 bases for V and 11 bases for J; bases not matched to a gene: 10. The V gene's germline CDR1 is ENHRY and CDR2 SYGVKD. The CDR3 loop is CAISDRRGGLAPLHF. CDR3 in DNA: TGTGCCATCAGTGATCGTAGAGGGGGCCTTGCACCCCTCCACTTT.

This clonotype has a handful of counts. The chain recombines TRBV27 with TRBJ1-2; D is unclear. The CDR3 is 13 amino acids. CDR1 MNHEY and CDR2 SMNVEV come from the germline V gene (reference sequence). V was clipped by 9 bases and J by 8 bases, with 19 bases between them. CDR3 loop: CASSPRTQRGYTF. The CDR3, as DNA: TGTGCCAGTAGTCCCCGGACCCAACGGGGCTACACCTTC.

The V call is TRBV5-1, the J call TRBJ2-7; 7 bases map to TRBD2. The CDR3 loop spans 14 amino acids. After removal of 5 bases from V and 5 bases from J, the junction contained 10 bases not matched to a gene. Germline values: CDR1 SGHRS, CDR2 YFSETQ. The CDR3 region is CASSYGLVIDEQYF. CDR3 coding DNA: TGCGCCAGCAGTTACGGACTAGTGATAGACGAGCAGTACTTC.

The DNA of the CDR3 is TGTGCCATCAGTGGGGCACAGGGCCGAGCTGATTCAAATGAGCAGTTCTTC. Translating gives CAISGAQGRADSNEQFF. The chain uses TRBV10-3 and TRBJ2-1; the D gene is possibly TRBD1 (6 bases). Trimming stripped 4 bases from V and 7 bases from J, with 23 bases between. The germline V gene has CDR1 ENHRY and CDR2 SYGVKD. The CDR3 spans 17 residues.

This clonotype was picked up a small number of times. This rearrangement joins TRBV5-1 to TRBJ2-1; 10 nucleotides line up with TRBD2. The CDR3 has 15 amino acids. Germline-derived CDR1 and CDR2 are SGHRS and YFSETQ. V was pared by 3 bases and J by 5 bases, with 5 bases of the junction left unmatched. This chain's CDR3 is CASSSTSGTHNEQFF. CDR3 DNA: TGCGCCAGCAGCTCTACTAGCGGGACCCACAATGAGCAGTTCTTC. The full variable domain, completed using reference TRBV5-1 and TRBJ2-1, is KAGVTQTPRYLIKTRGQQVTLSCSPISGHRSVSWYQQTPGQGLQFLFEYFSETQRNKGNFPGRFSGRQFSNSRSEMNVSTLELGDSALYLCASSSTSGTHNEQFFGPGTRLTVL.

The chain carries TRBV3-1 and TRBJ1-5; D perhaps matches TRBD1 (6 bases). The CDR3 is 12 amino acids. V was pared by 6 bases and J by 4 bases, with 7 bases between. Germline V gives CDR1 LGHDT, CDR2 YNNKEL (reference sequence). CDR3 loop: CASRQGNQPQHF. CDR3 in DNA: TGTGCCAGCAGACAGGGTAATCAGCCCCAGCATTTT.